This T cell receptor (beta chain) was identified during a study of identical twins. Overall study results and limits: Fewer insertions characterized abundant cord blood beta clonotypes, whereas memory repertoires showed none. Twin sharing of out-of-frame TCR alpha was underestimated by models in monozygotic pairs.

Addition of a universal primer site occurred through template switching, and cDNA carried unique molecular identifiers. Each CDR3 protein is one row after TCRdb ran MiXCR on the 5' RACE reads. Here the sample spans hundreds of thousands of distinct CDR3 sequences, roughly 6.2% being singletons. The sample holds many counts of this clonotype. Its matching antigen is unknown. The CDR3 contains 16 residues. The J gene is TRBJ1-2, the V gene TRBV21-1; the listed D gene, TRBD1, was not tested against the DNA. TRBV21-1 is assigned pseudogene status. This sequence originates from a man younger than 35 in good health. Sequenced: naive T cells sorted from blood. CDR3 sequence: CATIPSPRLNGYGYTF. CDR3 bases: TGTGCCACCATCCCCTCGCCCCGACTTAATGGCTATGGCTACACCTTC.